The 10 T cell receptor beta chains below come from one sample, sequenced in a study of blood T cell repertoires in COVID-19. The table came from immunoSEQ multiplex PCR; TCRdb's copy has only in-frame clones and leaves some out. The sample contains roughly 250,000 clones, about 80% of which appear only once. The specimen sequenced was peripheral blood. The origin of the receptors is a person between 65 and 79 years old with COVID-19, enrolled during active disease.

V gene TRBV15 combines with J gene TRBJ2-3, with TRBD2 matching over 8 bases. Looked up from germline, CDR1 is LNHNV and CDR2 is YYDKDF (reference sequence). The ends lost 4 bases at V and 7 bases at J; junction bases unmatched: 13. The length of the CDR3 is 16 residues. The DNA for the CDR3 is TGTGCCACCAGCACCCCTACCGGGGGGGGAGGAAATACGCAGTATTTT. The encoded protein is CATSTPTGGGGNTQYF.

This chain joins TRBV5-6 and TRBJ1-1; D is possibly TRBD1 (5 bases). The length of the CDR3 is 13 residues. Trimming removed 4 bases from V and 2 bases from J, with 9 bases in between. CDR1 SGHDT and CDR2 YYEEEE come from the germline V gene. The CDR3 nucleotides read TGTGCCAGCAGCCCAGGGTTCAACACTGAAGCTTTCTTT. This gives the protein CASSPGFNTEAFF.

The chain joins TRBV6-2 or TRBV6-3 to TRBJ1-5, with D perhaps matching TRBD1 (6 bases). The CDR3 has 16 amino acids. V was shortened by 2 bases and J by 2 bases, with 13 bases between the two germline ends. Germline assignment: CDR1 MNHEY and CDR2 SVGEGT. The CDR3 nucleotides read TGTGCCAGCAGTTACCCTGACAGGTATCGCAATCAGCCCCAGCATTTT. Its translation is CASSYPDRYRNQPQHF.

The chain links TRBV5-1 to TRBJ2-1, with D possibly being TRBD1 (7 bases). CDR1 is SGHRS, CDR2 YFSETQ, per germline. The CDR3 loop spans 15 amino acids. V lost 4 bases and J lost 8, with 19 bases in between. The CDR3 DNA is TGCGCCAGCAGCGCGGTAGGGAGGAGGGGGCATGAGCAGTTCTTC. Encoded protein: CASSAVGRRGHEQFF.

The genes are TRBV7-9 and TRBJ2-7; D perhaps matches TRBD1 (6 bases). V shed 2 bases and J shed 10 bases, with 18 bases lying between them. The CDR3 is 14 amino acids. CDR1 SEHNR and CDR2 FQNEAQ come from the germline V gene (reference sequence). In DNA, the CDR3 is TGTGCCAGCAGCTTACCTTGGCAGGACAGCCTTCAGTACTTC. Translated: CASSLPWQDSLQYF.

This chain uses TRBV14 with TRBJ2-3, with 10 bases identical to TRBD2. Looked up from germline, CDR1 is SGHDN and CDR2 is FVKESK. V lost 4 bases to trimming and J lost 9 bases; unmatched junction nucleotides: 7. The CDR3 loop spans 14 amino acids. CDR3 protein: CASSPSGRTMTQYF. For the CDR3, the DNA is TGTGCCAGCAGCCCTAGCGGGAGAACAATGACGCAGTATTTT.

This chain joins TRBV27 and TRBJ2-2; D is perhaps TRBD2 (5 bases). This CDR3 is 17 amino acids long. Germline V CDR1 and CDR2: MNHEY, SMNVEV (reference sequence). V gave up 6 bases and J gave up 1 base, with 18 bases separating them. CDR3 in DNA: TGTGCCAGCAGCTTCACGGGCGGAGGAAGGAACACCGGGGAGCTGTTTTTT. Protein sequence: CASSFTGGGRNTGELFF.

This chain joins TRBV28 and TRBJ2-7, with 7 positions matching TRBD2. Germline V gives CDR1 MDHEN, CDR2 SYDVKM. CDR3 length: 18 amino acids. V was pared by 5 bases and J by 2 bases, with 18 bases of the junction left unmatched. The CDR3 DNA sequence: TGTGCCAGCAGTCCCCTCAGGTTGGCGGGAGACTCTGCCTACGAGCAGTACTTC. This codes for CASSPLRLAGDSAYEQYF.

V and J are TRBV7-2 and TRBJ2-4, with a possible D match to TRBD2 (5 bases). Between the trimmed V and J ends, which lost 2 bases and 3 bases, there was a span of 11 bases. In germline, CDR1 is SGHTA, CDR2 FQGNSA. The CDR3 totals 15 residues. The CDR3 bases are TGTGCCAGCAGCTTACGGGAAGGGAACAAAAACATTCAGTACTTC. Amino acid sequence: CASSLREGNKNIQYF.

This sequence joins TRBV7-6 and TRBJ1-3; 9 bases are a match to TRBD1. The V and J ends lost 4 bases and 0 bases, in that order; junction bases with no gene match: 13. Germline CDR1 and CDR2: SGHVS and FNYEAQ. CDR3 size: 19 residues. The CDR3 here is CASSSRHRDRVFSGNTIYF. The CDR3 nucleotides read TGTGCCAGCAGCTCCCGCCACCGGGACAGGGTATTCTCTGGAAACACCATATATTTT.